Each of the 20 T cell receptor beta chains below was sequenced from the same sample in a study of T cell responses to AZD1222 COVID-19 vaccine. TCRdb's table, derived via immunoSEQ multiplex PCR, lists solely in-frame clones and lacks some. The data show around 150,000 clones, roughly 90% seen once. This material consisted of peripheral blood, taken 28 days after the second AZD1222 dose. The receptors originated from an adult who received the AZD1222 COVID-19 vaccine.

V and J are TRBV5-4 and TRBJ2-7; 7 nucleotides line up with TRBD1. Germline V gene sequence: CDR1 SGHNT, CDR2 YYREEE (reference sequence). J was trimmed by 2 bases and V by 4 bases; bases with no gene match: 9. This CDR3 is built from 15 residues. The CDR3 nucleotides are TGTGCCAGCAGCCAACGGACAGGTGGGCCCTACGAGCAGTACTTC. Translated: CASSQRTGGPYEQYF.

The chain employs TRBV9 and TRBJ1-1; the D is unclear. Per the germline V gene, CDR1 is SGDLS and CDR2 is YYNGEE. This CDR3 comprises 11 residues. With 4 bases removed from V and 2 bases from J, the gap between germline ends came to 3 bases. The CDR3 nucleotides read TGTGCCAGCAGCTCTAACACTGAAGCTTTCTTT. This encodes CASSSNTEAFF.

The chain joins TRBV29-1 to TRBJ1-5; D is unclear. Germline V gene lookup returns CDR1 SQVTM and CDR2 ANQGSEA. This CDR3 has 14 amino acids. V was trimmed by 3 bases and J by 5 bases, leaving 14 bases between them. The CDR3 reads CSVDARKGDQPQHF. CDR3 nucleotides: TGCAGCGTTGATGCTCGAAAGGGTGATCAGCCCCAGCATTTT.

V is TRBV29-1 and J is TRBJ2-1, with no clear D. Deletions cut 3 bases from V and 6 bases from J, with 3 bases between. Germline V lookup: CDR1 SQVTM, CDR2 ANQGSEA. The CDR3 spans 10 residues. The CDR3 bases are TGCAGCGTTGACACCAATGAGCAGTTCTTC. The encoded protein is CSVDTNEQFF.

This chain connects TRBV7-9 to TRBJ2-7, with unresolved D. From germline, CDR1 is SEHNR and CDR2 FQNEAQ (reference sequence). The length of the CDR3 is 14 residues. The V and J ends lost 3 bases and 0 bases respectively, with 9 bases between them. This CDR3 is CASSFKQSSYEQYF. The CDR3 DNA is TGTGCCAGCAGCTTTAAACAGAGCTCCTACGAGCAGTACTTC. Looking up the rest from reference TRBV7-9 and TRBJ2-7 gives the full variable domain: DTGVSQNPRHKITKRGQNVTFRCDPISEHNRLYWYRQTLGQGPEFLTYFQNEAQLEKSRLLSDRFSAERPKGSFSTLEIQRTEQGDSAMYLCASSFKQSSYEQYFGPGTRLTVT.

The chain combines TRBV7-8 with TRBJ1-2; TRBD1 might be the D (5 bases). Germline CDR1 SGHVS, CDR2 FQNEAQ. The CDR3 is made up of 15 amino acids. V gave up 5 bases and J gave up 2 bases, with 15 bases separating them. CDR3 sequence reads: CASSLTGTANYGYTF. CDR3 nucleotides: TGTGCCAGCAGCCTAACCGGGACCGCAAACTATGGCTACACCTTC.

V is TRBV18 and J is TRBJ1-1, with D uncertain. The V gene lost 4 bases and the J gene lost 0 bases, with 12 bases spanning the gap. This CDR3 contains 15 residues. Germline V gives CDR1 KGHSH, CDR2 LQKENI. CDR3 region: CASSLKDWLNTEAFF. Here the CDR3 DNA reads TGTGCCAGCTCACTAAAGGACTGGCTGAACACTGAAGCTTTCTTT.

The chain is built from TRBV2 and TRBJ1-1; no clear D. The V end was cut by 3 bases, the J end by 7 bases, with 9 bases between. Germline CDR1 is SNHLY and CDR2 is FYNNEI. The CDR3 spans 12 residues. CDR3 DNA: TGTGCCAGCAGTGACGGAGTGGGTGAAGCTTTCTTT. Its protein is CASSDGVGEAFF.

The chain couples TRBV28 to TRBJ1-2, with D possibly being TRBD1 (5 bases). CDR3 length equals 13 residues. Germline-derived CDR1 and CDR2 are MDHEN and SYDVKM. Trimming pared 3 bases from V and 4 bases from J, leaving 9 bases between. This CDR3 is CASSFSRAYGYTF. The CDR3 nucleotides read TGTGCCAGCAGTTTTTCCAGGGCCTATGGCTACACCTTC.

This rearrangement joins TRBV29-1 to TRBJ1-5, with D tentatively TRBD1 (6 bases). Trimming took 5 bases from V and 2 from J, leaving 10 bases between them. The CDR3 runs to 13 residues. CDR1 is SQVTM, CDR2 ANQGSEA, per germline. DNA of the CDR3: TGCAGCGTTCCAGGGGCGGGCAATCAGCCCCAGCATTTT. The encoded protein is CSVPGAGNQPQHF. Combining the CDR3 with reference TRBV29-1 and TRBJ1-5 gives the whole variable domain SAVISQKPSRDICQRGTSLTIQCQVDSQVTMMFWYRQQPGQSLTLIATANQGSEATYESGFVIDKFPISRPNLTFSTLTVSNMSPEDSSIYLCSVPGAGNQPQHFGDGTRLSIL.

This chain links TRBV28 with TRBJ2-6, with 7 bases lining up with TRBD1. Losses at the gene ends were 5 bases for V and 1 base for J; bases not matched to a gene: 8. Germline loops: CDR1 MDHEN, CDR2 SYDVKM. The CDR3 contains 17 residues. CDR3 nucleotides: TGTGCCAGCAGTATTCGACAGGGTACATCTGGGGCCAACGTCCTGACTTTC. Its translation is CASSIRQGTSGANVLTF. The whole variable domain, filled in from reference TRBV28 and TRBJ2-6, reads DVKVTQSSRYLVKRTGEKVFLECVQDMDHENMFWYRQDPGLGLRLIYFSYDVKMKEKGDIPEGYSVSREKKERFSLILESASTNQTSMYLCASSIRQGTSGANVLTFGAGSRLTVL.

This chain uses TRBV27 with TRBJ2-7; D uncertain. CDR3 size: 14 residues. Trimming took off 2 bases at V and 6 bases at J, with 14 bases between the two ends. Germline CDR1 reads MNHEY; CDR2 reads SMNVEV (reference sequence). CDR3 amino acids: CASSLGKGIREQYF. The CDR3 DNA follows: TGTGCCAGCAGTTTAGGTAAAGGGATCCGCGAGCAGTACTTC.

The rearrangement links TRBV27 to TRBJ1-5; D is uncertain. Germline loops: CDR1 MNHEY, CDR2 SMNVEV (reference sequence). Trimming pared 3 bases from V and 10 bases from J, leaving 19 bases between. The CDR3 is 15 residues long. CDR3 bases: TGTGCCAGCAGTTTCAATCAGGTGGGGAATTATCCCCAGCATTTT. This encodes CASSFNQVGNYPQHF.

V and J are TRBV19 and TRBJ2-5; 11 bases line up with TRBD1. Trimming took 5 bases from V and 4 from J; bases not matched to a gene: 3. CDR3 length: 14 amino acids. CDR1 and CDR2 (germline): LNHDA, SQIVND (reference sequence). The DNA of the CDR3 is TGTGCCAGTAGTGCCGGGACAGGGGGAGAGACCCAGTACTTC. Encoded protein: CASSAGTGGETQYF.

The chain uses TRBV7-2 and TRBJ2-5; TRBD1 matches 7 bases. Germline CDR1 and CDR2: SGHTA and FQGNSA. V lost 5 bases and J lost 3; bases outside the gene matches: 12. CDR3 length equals 16 residues. The DNA of the CDR3 is TGTGCCAGCAGCCCAGGGACAGTGGTCCATGAAGAGACCCAGTACTTC. Residues: CASSPGTVVHEETQYF.

V is TRBV7-2 and J is TRBJ2-5; 7 bases are a match to TRBD1. Trimming cost V 1 base and J 1 base; bases outside gene matches: 3. The CDR3 runs to 15 residues. Germline assignment: CDR1 SGHTA and CDR2 FQGNSA. DNA for the CDR3: TGTGCCAGCAGCTTAGTTGGACAGGTCCAAGAGACCCAGTACTTC. This encodes CASSLVGQVQETQYF. Full variable domain (outside the CDR3, taken from reference TRBV7-2 and TRBJ2-5): GAGVSQSPSNKVTEKGKDVELRCDPISGHTALYWYRQSLGQGLEFLIYFQGNSAPDKSGLPSDRFSAERTGGSVSTLTIQRTQQEDSAVYLCASSLVGQVQETQYFGPGTRLLVL.

This chain uses TRBV5-1 with TRBJ2-7; perhaps TRBD1 as D (6 bases). The V end was cut by 3 bases, the J end by 1 base, with 23 bases between. Germline CDR1 is SGHRS and CDR2 is YFSETQ. The CDR3 is 18 amino acids. CDR3 nucleotides: TGCGCCAGCAGCTCCTTCCCCCGAACCCGGGACAAATCCTACGAGCAGTACTTC. The encoded protein is CASSSFPRTRDKSYEQYF. The variable domain in full, with the rest retrieved from reference TRBV5-1 and TRBJ2-7, is KAGVTQTPRYLIKTRGQQVTLSCSPISGHRSVSWYQQTPGQGLQFLFEYFSETQRNKGNFPGRFSGRQFSNSRSEMNVSTLELGDSALYLCASSSFPRTRDKSYEQYFGPGTRLTVT.

This chain joins TRBV5-6 and TRBJ2-7, with 11 bases lining up with TRBD2. CDR1 and CDR2 (germline): SGHDT, YYEEEE. This CDR3 has 14 residues. V dropped 2 bases and J dropped 8; count of bases not matched to a gene: 6. The CDR3 DNA follows: TGTGCCAGCAGCTTTGTAGCGGGAGGGTCCAAGCAGTACTTC. Its protein product is CASSFVAGGSKQYF. The full variable domain, rest sourced from reference TRBV5-6 and TRBJ2-7, is DAGVTQSPTHLIKTRGQQVTLRCSPKSGHDTVSWYQQALGQGPQFIFQYYEEEERQRGNFPDRFSGHQFPNYSSELNVNALLLGDSALYLCASSFVAGGSKQYFGPGTRLTVT.

The chain recombines TRBV6-2 or TRBV6-3 with TRBJ2-1; 7 positions agree with TRBD1. Germline CDR1 and CDR2: MNHEY and SVGEGT. Losses at the gene ends were 7 bases for V and 0 bases for J; bases not matched to a gene: 6. The CDR3 totals 15 residues. DNA of the CDR3: TGTGCCAGCACCCCCGACAGGGTCTCCTACAATGAGCAGTTCTTC. It is translated as CASTPDRVSYNEQFF.

This chain connects TRBV19 to TRBJ1-4, with D perhaps TRBD1 (5 bases). CDR1 and CDR2 (germline): LNHDA, SQIVND (reference sequence). The germline V and J ends were trimmed by 3 bases and 8 bases, with 16 bases remaining between them. This CDR3 contains 15 residues. The CDR3 loop reads CASSIPGRRREKLFF. The CDR3 DNA reads as TGTGCCAGTAGTATCCCAGGGAGAAGAAGGGAAAAACTGTTTTTT.